A single sample gave rise to the 19 T cell receptor beta chains below, sequenced in a study of T cell responses to AZD1222 COVID-19 vaccine. Clones were read by immunoSEQ multiplex PCR, and TCRdb kept only the in-frame ones, dropping some. The profile shows more than 80,000 clones, approximately 87% of them singletons. The starting material was peripheral blood, obtained on day 0 of AZD1222 vaccination. These receptors were obtained from an adult in good health.

The rearrangement joins TRBV7-9 to TRBJ1-1; 7 bases agree with TRBD1. With 5 bases clipped from V and 11 bases from J, the junction kept 8 bases outside the gene matches. CDR3 length: 12 residues. CDR1 and CDR2 from the germline V gene are SEHNR and FQNEAQ (reference sequence). The CDR3 protein is CASSTRTGGAFF. In DNA form, the CDR3 reads TGTGCCAGCAGCACCCGGACAGGTGGGGCTTTCTTT.

The rearrangement joins TRBV30 to TRBJ2-1; D uncertain. The CDR3 sequence is 13 residues long. The V gene's germline CDR1 is GTSNPN and CDR2 SVGIG (reference sequence). The germline V and J ends were trimmed by 3 bases and 0 bases, with 6 bases remaining between them. The CDR3 is CAWRGFSYNEQFF. The CDR3 DNA is TGTGCCTGGAGAGGCTTCTCCTACAATGAGCAGTTCTTC. Drawing the rest from reference TRBV30 and TRBJ2-1, the complete variable domain is SQTIHQWPATLVQPVGSPLSLECTVEGTSNPNLYWYRQAAGRGLQLLFYSVGIGQISSEVPQNLSASRPQDRQFILSSKKLLLSDSGFYLCAWRGFSYNEQFFGPGTRLTVL.

The chain links TRBV27 to TRBJ2-1; perhaps TRBD2 as D (6 bases). Trimming removed 6 bases at V and 2 bases at J, with 17 bases between. Germline lookup yields CDR1 MNHEY and CDR2 SMNVEV (reference sequence). This CDR3 comprises 16 residues. For the CDR3, the DNA is TGTGCCAGCAGACTAACCGGGACTTCCCCCTACAATGAGCAGTTCTTC. This translates into CASRLTGTSPYNEQFF.

This chain links TRBV5-8 with TRBJ2-5; a weak D match, TRBD1 (6 bases). The CDR3 runs to 14 residues. V shed 1 base and J shed 4 bases, with 11 bases lying between them. Germline V CDR1 and CDR2: SGHTS, YDEGEE. Here the CDR3 reads CASSLTGIAETQYF. In DNA, the CDR3 is TGTGCCAGCAGCTTGACAGGGATCGCAGAGACCCAGTACTTC.

V gene TRBV28 combines with J gene TRBJ2-7; 8 nucleotides agree with TRBD1. Unmatched junction bases numbered 9, after V lost 7 bases and J lost 1 base. Germline assignment: CDR1 MDHEN and CDR2 SYDVKM. The CDR3 is 15 residues long. The CDR3 reads CASTTGAALSYEQYF. The CDR3 coding sequence is TGTGCCAGCACGACAGGGGCCGCACTATCCTACGAGCAGTACTTC. Combining the CDR3 with reference TRBV28 and TRBJ2-7 gives the whole variable domain DVKVTQSSRYLVKRTGEKVFLECVQDMDHENMFWYRQDPGLGLRLIYFSYDVKMKEKGDIPEGYSVSREKKERFSLILESASTNQTSMYLCASTTGAALSYEQYFGPGTRLTVT.

This clone came up once. This chain links TRBV18 with TRBJ1-1; D is unresolved. The CDR3 totals 15 residues. Germline values: CDR1 KGHSH, CDR2 LQKENI. Trimming took off 3 bases at V and 0 bases at J, with 11 bases between the two ends. CDR3 bases: TGTGCCAGCTCACCCGCTATACAGATGAACACTGAAGCTTTCTTT. The encoded protein is CASSPAIQMNTEAFF.

The CDR3 sequence is CSAAPTNEKLFF. CDR3 DNA: TGCAGCGCAGCCCCAACTAATGAAAAACTGTTTTTT. The chain joins TRBV29-1 to TRBJ1-4; D call uncertain. The CDR3 covers 12 residues. Germline V gene sequence: CDR1 SQVTM, CDR2 ANQGSEA. Trimming cost V 7 bases and J 0 bases, with 6 bases left between them.

Details on this clone: Other DNA sequences from this sample encode an identical CDR3 as well. This chain links TRBV28 with TRBJ2-7; 7 positions agree with TRBD1. Trimming at V came to 7 bases and at J to 2 bases, leaving 5 bases not matched to a gene. The germline V gene has CDR1 MDHEN and CDR2 SYDVKM. CDR3 length: 13 residues. The CDR3 loop reads CASTLGQAYEQYF. Here the CDR3 DNA reads TGTGCCAGCACCCTAGGACAGGCCTACGAGCAGTACTTC.

The rearrangement joins TRBV9 to TRBJ2-3; D call uncertain. V was shortened by 7 bases and J by 2 bases, with 17 bases between the two germline ends. The germline gives CDR1 SGDLS, CDR2 YYNGEE. This CDR3 is 15 amino acids long. The CDR3 nucleotides are TGTGCCAGCGACCGGGCCGGAAGCCACACAGATACGCAGTATTTT. As protein: CASDRAGSHTDTQYF.

About this clone: At the DNA level, this CDR3 is encoded by other sequences in the same sample as well. V is TRBV10-1 and J is TRBJ2-3; TRBD1 matches 7 bases. V was pared by 6 bases and J by 1 base, with 1 base of the junction left unmatched. The germline V gene encodes CDR1 WNHNN and CDR2 SYGVQD (reference sequence). This CDR3 spans 13 amino acids. The CDR3 nucleotides are TGCGCCAGCAGCGGGACAGGCACAGATACGCAGTATTTT. Its protein is CASSGTGTDTQYF.

This clone has more than one count but fewer than ten. The CDR3 is CASSNRAGTSVSEQYF. CDR3 nucleotide sequence: TGTGCCAGCAGCAACAGGGCCGGGACTAGCGTTAGCGAGCAGTACTTC. The chain couples TRBV9 to TRBJ2-7; 10 nucleotides line up with TRBD2. Per the germline V gene, CDR1 is SGDLS and CDR2 is YYNGEE. The CDR3 extends over 16 amino acids. Trimming cost V 4 bases and J 6 bases; bases outside gene matches: 13.

CDR3 bases: TGTGCCAGCAGCCAAGATCGGACAGGGGACAACTATGGCTACACCTTC. Residues: CASSQDRTGDNYGYTF. V gene TRBV4-2 combines with J gene TRBJ1-2; 9 bases match TRBD1. V lost 0 bases to trimming and J lost 2 bases; unmatched junction nucleotides: 4. CDR1 is LGHNA and CDR2 is YNFKEQ in the germline V gene. CDR3 size: 16 residues.

The gene calls are TRBV18 and TRBJ1-2; 7 bases are shared with TRBD1. V was pared by 6 bases and J by 4 bases, with 20 bases of the junction left unmatched. The CDR3 is made up of 18 amino acids. In germline, CDR1 is KGHSH, CDR2 LQKENI. The CDR3 bases are TGTGCCAGCTCGCCCCCGCTGGGGACAGAAATTTTATCCTATGGCTACACCTTC. Its translation is CASSPPLGTEILSYGYTF.

V gene TRBV5-1 combines with J gene TRBJ2-2, with TRBD2 matching 11 bases. V gave up 5 bases and J gave up 0 bases; unmatched junction bases: 6. CDR3 length equals 17 residues. Germline V gives CDR1 SGHRS, CDR2 YFSETQ. The DNA for the CDR3 is TGCGCCAGCAGTCGGGGGACTAGCGGAGCGAACACCGGGGAGCTGTTTTTT. It translates to CASSRGTSGANTGELFF.

The chain joins TRBV9 to TRBJ1-3; possibly TRBD1 for D (6 bases). V was cut by 0 bases and J by 5 bases, with 12 bases left in between. The CDR3 contains 15 residues. Germline CDR1 reads SGDLS; CDR2 reads YYNGEE. The CDR3 sequence is CASSVVTGQRNTIYF. CDR3 nucleotides: TGTGCCAGCAGCGTAGTGACAGGCCAAAGAAACACCATATATTTT.

This clone was counted a single time. The rearrangement joins TRBV19 to TRBJ1-5; weak D call: TRBD1 (5 bases). The CDR3 sequence is 14 residues long. Germline CDR1 reads LNHDA; CDR2 reads SQIVND (reference sequence). V dropped 3 bases and J dropped 4 bases, with 10 bases sitting between them. The CDR3 sequence: CASSIRDGNQPQHF. The CDR3 DNA is TGTGCCAGTAGTATCCGGGACGGTAATCAGCCCCAGCATTTT. The whole variable domain, filled in from reference TRBV19 and TRBJ1-5, reads DGGITQSPKYLFRKEGQNVTLSCEQNLNHDAMYWYRQDPGQGLRLIYYSQIVNDFQKGDIAEGYSVSREKKESFPLTVTSAQKNPTAFYLCASSIRDGNQPQHFGDGTRLSIL.

The chain combines TRBV3-1 (or the pseudogene TRBV3-2) with TRBJ2-7, with 10 bases lining up with TRBD1. CDR1 and CDR2 (germline): LGHDT, YNNKEL (reference sequence). Trimming removed 5 bases from V and 5 bases from J; junction bases left unmatched: 15. The CDR3 totals 17 residues. The CDR3 protein is CASSTRLRGTGDHEQYF. CDR3 bases: TGTGCCAGCAGCACCCGACTACGGGGGACAGGGGACCACGAGCAGTACTTC.

The rearrangement uses TRBV28 and TRBJ1-2, with D perhaps matching TRBD1 (5 bases). The CDR3 runs to 12 residues. The germline V gene has CDR1 MDHEN and CDR2 SYDVKM. V lost 4 bases and J 5 bases, leaving 8 bases between the germline ends. The CDR3 region is CASSSSGYGYTF. CDR3 coding DNA: TGTGCCAGCAGTTCCTCAGGGTATGGCTACACCTTC.

V is TRBV2 and J is TRBJ1-4; TRBD1 agrees at 7 bases. The CDR3 runs 14 residues. V shed 4 bases, J shed 8 bases, and the junction held 7 bases outside the gene matches. CDR1 is SNHLY, CDR2 FYNNEI, per germline. The CDR3, as DNA: TGTGCCAGCAGTGCACAGGGGACCCAAGAAAAACTGTTTTTT. Its protein product is CASSAQGTQEKLFF.